These 21 T cell receptor beta chains share one sample of origin, sequenced in a study of cytomegalovirus exposure and HLA in healthy donors. With 60 Vbeta and 13 Jbeta primers, the PCR was carried out. TCRdb's table, derived via immunoSEQ multiplex PCR, lists solely in-frame clones and lacks some. The sample holds around 150,000 clones, about 64% seen once. Source material: PBMCs. These receptor sequences come from a woman aged 55-75 years in good health and CMV-seropositive.

V and J are TRBV5-1 and TRBJ1-5; TRBD1 matches 10 bases. Germline CDR1 is SGHRS and CDR2 is YFSETQ. The CDR3 runs to 15 residues. V dropped 2 bases and J dropped 4; count of bases not matched to a gene: 3. The CDR3: CASSFGQGVNQPQHF. The DNA of the CDR3 is TGCGCCAGCAGCTTCGGACAGGGGGTTAATCAGCCCCAGCATTTT.

The V call is TRBV6-6, the J call TRBJ2-3; D may be TRBD1 (6 bases). Germline CDR1 and CDR2: MNHNY and SVGAGI (reference sequence). The CDR3 covers 15 residues. V was pared by 7 bases and J by 2 bases, with 16 bases between. The CDR3 sequence: CASTLDRRYTDTQYF. The CDR3 DNA sequence: TGTGCCAGCACCCTGGACAGACGGTACACAGATACGCAGTATTTT.

This chain connects TRBV7-2 to TRBJ2-1, with 10 bases matching TRBD2. This CDR3 spans 15 amino acids. With 0 bases clipped from V and 10 bases from J, the junction kept 6 bases outside the gene matches. Per germline, CDR1 SGHTA and CDR2 FQGNSA. The CDR3 sequence: CASSLAASGSREQFF. The CDR3 bases are TGTGCCAGCAGCTTAGCGGCTAGCGGGAGCCGGGAGCAGTTCTTC.

The rearrangement uses TRBV28 and TRBJ1-5, with 7 bases aligning to TRBD1. The CDR3 length is 17 residues. Germline values: CDR1 MDHEN, CDR2 SYDVKM. V gave up 8 bases and J gave up 0 bases; unmatched junction bases: 13. CDR3 protein: CASGPAAGTDSNQPQHF. The CDR3 nucleotides read TGTGCCAGCGGACCCGCAGCCGGGACAGATAGCAATCAGCCCCAGCATTTT.

The chain is built from TRBV19 and TRBJ2-5; D is possibly TRBD2 (5 bases). V was pared by 5 bases and J by 5 bases, with 18 bases between. The CDR3 extends over 15 amino acids. Germline values: CDR1 LNHDA, CDR2 SQIVND (reference sequence). The CDR3 region has the DNA TGTGCCAGTAGTCCACCGCGGGCCTTTGGGGAGACCCAGTACTTC. This translates into CASSPPRAFGETQYF.

This clone has just a few counts. The chain joins TRBV4-1 to TRBJ1-3, with D unresolved. Between the trimmed V and J ends, which lost 0 bases and 5 bases, there was a span of 8 bases. There are 14 residues in the CDR3. Germline-derived CDR1 and CDR2 are MGHRA and YSYEKL. In DNA, the CDR3 is TGCGCCAGCAGCCAAGAGGCATTCAGAAACACCATATATTTT. It specifies CASSQEAFRNTIYF.

The rearrangement links TRBV28 to TRBJ2-3, with D possibly matching TRBD2 (5 bases). Trimming removed 2 bases from V and 5 bases from J, with 11 bases in between. The CDR3 loop spans 14 amino acids. CDR1 is MDHEN and CDR2 is SYDVKM in the germline V gene. CDR3 amino acids: CASSLIVGGDTQYF. As DNA, the CDR3 is TGTGCCAGCAGTTTAATAGTCGGAGGAGATACGCAGTATTTT. Full variable domain (remainder filled in from reference TRBV28 and TRBJ2-3): DVKVTQSSRYLVKRTGEKVFLECVQDMDHENMFWYRQDPGLGLRLIYFSYDVKMKEKGDIPEGYSVSREKKERFSLILESASTNQTSMYLCASSLIVGGDTQYFGPGTRLTVL.

The rearrangement links TRBV27 to TRBJ1-1, with D uncertain. Per the germline V gene, CDR1 is MNHEY and CDR2 is SMNVEV (reference sequence). Trimming pared 0 bases from V and 5 bases from J, leaving 13 bases between. CDR3 length equals 15 residues. CDR3 coding DNA: TGTGCCAGCAGTTTATCCATCGGCGGGGAAACTGAAGCTTTCTTT. It specifies CASSLSIGGETEAFF.

V gene TRBV30 combines with J gene TRBJ2-7, with 7 bases aligning to TRBD2. Trimming at V came to 0 bases and at J to 6 bases, leaving 14 bases not matched to a gene. Per the germline V gene, CDR1 is GTSNPN and CDR2 is SVGIG (reference sequence). The length of the CDR3 is 16 residues. The CDR3 here is CAWSVAGREPPLEQYF. The DNA of the CDR3 is TGTGCCTGGAGTGTAGCGGGGCGGGAGCCCCCACTCGAGCAGTACTTC.

V and J are TRBV7-9 and TRBJ2-1; 7 bases match TRBD1. Germline V gene lookup returns CDR1 SEHNR and CDR2 FQNEAQ (reference sequence). The CDR3 has 18 residues. V trimming: 3 bases; J trimming: 6 bases; junction bases outside the gene matches: 17. DNA of the CDR3: TGTGCCAGCAGCTTCCAAGGGATGGTATGGGGACAGACCAATGAGCAGTTCTTC. Amino acids: CASSFQGMVWGQTNEQFF.

The rearrangement uses TRBV28 and TRBJ2-7, with a tentative D call TRBD2 (6 bases). The germline gives CDR1 MDHEN, CDR2 SYDVKM. The V and J ends lost 6 bases and 3 bases respectively, with 15 bases between them. CDR3 length: 14 residues. CDR3: CASRRASGVYEQYF. The CDR3, as DNA: TGTGCCAGCAGGCGCGCCTCGGGGGTCTACGAGCAGTACTTC.

This chain joins TRBV9 and TRBJ1-1; the D is unclear. Deletions cut 0 bases from V and 4 bases from J, with 22 bases between. This CDR3 region has 18 residues. CDR1 is SGDLS, CDR2 YYNGEE, per germline. CDR3 coding DNA: TGTGCCAGCAGCGTAGCCCCAAGGGCAGGCTCGGGGAGCACTGAAGCTTTCTTT. Protein: CASSVAPRAGSGSTEAFF.

The chain joins TRBV11-3 to TRBJ2-7, with 9 bases matching TRBD2. The germline V gene has CDR1 SGHNT and CDR2 YENEEA. This CDR3 has 19 amino acids. The junction had 15 bases not matched to a gene; V was cut back by 0 bases and J by 3 bases. This chain's CDR3 is CASSLEGVGASGNLYEQYF. The CDR3 bases are TGTGCCAGCAGCTTAGAGGGGGTGGGGGCTAGCGGGAATCTCTACGAGCAGTACTTC. Together with reference TRBV11-3 and TRBJ2-7, the CDR3 gives the full variable domain: EAGVVQSPRYKIIEKKQPVAFWCNPISGHNTLYWYLQNLGQGPELLIRYENEEAVDDSQLPKDRFSAERLKGVDSTLKIQPAELGDSAVYLCASSLEGVGASGNLYEQYFGPGTRLTVT.

The chain couples TRBV7-2 to TRBJ2-5; the D is unclear. The CDR3 length is 13 residues. V gave up 3 bases and J gave up 2 bases, with 7 bases separating them. Germline CDR1 and CDR2: SGHTA and FQGNSA. The CDR3 DNA follows: TGTGCCAGCAGCTTGCAGTGGCAAGAGACCCAGTACTTC. Its translation: CASSLQWQETQYF.

CDR3 sequence (DNA): TGTGCCAGCAGCTCTCTAGCGGGTTCAACCTACAATGAGCAGTTCTTC. It translates to CASSSLAGSTYNEQFF. J is TRBJ2-1 and V is TRBV7-2; 8 bases agree with TRBD2. V was pared by 4 bases and J by 2 bases, with 7 bases of the junction left unmatched. CDR3 size: 16 residues. Germline values: CDR1 SGHTA, CDR2 FQGNSA.

This clone was counted once. The CDR3 sequence: CASSLAGGAGSYEQYF. CDR3 coding DNA: TGCGCCAGCAGCTTGGCCGGGGGGGCCGGCTCCTACGAGCAGTACTTC. The genes are TRBV5-1 and TRBJ2-7; TRBD2 matches 8 bases. Germline trimming cut 0 bases from V and 0 bases from J; bases unmatched to any gene: 5. CDR1 is SGHRS and CDR2 is YFSETQ in the germline V gene. This CDR3 is built from 16 residues.

As for this clone: Additional DNA sequences in this sample encode the identical CDR3. For the CDR3, the DNA is TGTGCCAGCAGTGAGCACAGGGATTCTTCACCCCTCCACTTT. As protein: CASSEHRDSSPLHF. The chain recombines TRBV6-1 with TRBJ1-6; tentative D call: TRBD1 (6 bases). The germline CDR1 and CDR2 sequences are MNHNS and SASEGT. With 3 bases removed from V and 9 bases from J, the gap between germline ends came to 12 bases. The CDR3 runs 14 residues.

V gene TRBV29-1 combines with J gene TRBJ1-2; 7 bases are shared with TRBD1. Germline V gives CDR1 SQVTM, CDR2 ANQGSEA. The junction had 17 bases not matched to a gene; V was cut back by 6 bases and J by 13 bases. The CDR3 spans 13 residues. The CDR3 DNA reads TGCAGCGTCGTTGGAGGGACAGCCAGTCAATTCACCTTC. This sequence encodes CSVVGGTASQFTF.

The V gene is TRBV11-2, the J gene TRBJ2-7; D unresolved. Germline V CDR1 and CDR2: SGHAT, FQNNGV. This CDR3 is 15 amino acids long. V lost 3 bases to trimming and J lost 0 bases, with 12 bases between them. The CDR3 region is CASSFPTTGSYEQYF. Here the CDR3 DNA reads TGTGCCAGCAGCTTTCCAACCACTGGCTCCTACGAGCAGTACTTC.

This chain connects TRBV5-6 to TRBJ2-7; D might be TRBD2 (5 bases). Deletions cut 5 bases from V and 7 bases from J, with 22 bases between. Germline-derived CDR1 and CDR2 are SGHDT and YYEEEE. This CDR3 region has 15 residues. CDR3: CASSPDREGLWEQYF. The CDR3 DNA follows: TGTGCCAGCAGTCCCGACCGTGAGGGCCTTTGGGAGCAGTACTTC.

This clone was seen only a few times. The chain joins TRBV9 to TRBJ1-1; 7 bases align to TRBD1. V trimming: 7 bases; J trimming: 10 bases; junction bases outside the gene matches: 10. The CDR3 consists of 12 residues. The germline V gene has CDR1 SGDLS and CDR2 YYNGEE. The CDR3 DNA is TGTGCCAGCCCCAGACAGGGAACGAGAGCTTTCTTT. Translating it yields CASPRQGTRAFF.